The clone carrying this T cell receptor (beta chain) occurred many times. One junction end does not reproduce the germline sequence, and a read error may be involved. Reverse transcription of about 0.5 ug total RNA with a constant-region primer produced TCR beta cDNA. Slightly modified ARM-PCR served as the procedure for the TCR beta libraries. These libraries came from three rounds of nested multiplex PCR. Rounds one and two of PCR, each of 10 cycles, were primed with TRBV1-TRBV30 forward primers and a C-beta reverse primer. MiXCR, applied by TCRdb to the multiplex PCR reads, yields one record per CDR3 protein. Seen here are about 66,000 distinct CDR3 sequences, about 71% observed once, and the top ten hold roughly 40%. This CDR3 contains 13 residues. Germline V gene sequence: CDR1 ENHRY, CDR2 SYGVKD. Bulk tissue was left unsorted, and RNA and DNA were co-extracted from roughly 20-30 mg of it. The data originate from a study of tumor-infiltrating lymphocytes in primary liver carcinoma.

The rearrangement links TRBV10-3 to TRBJ2-3; no definite D call. The receptor comes from a man in his forties with primary liver carcinoma and hepatitis B virus infection. The specimen was liver tumor tissue from sampling region 4. Sample subset: tumor region T4, right-lateral pole. The CDR3 nucleotides read TGTACCATCAGCTATTCTAGCACAGATACGCAGTATTTT. It encodes CTISYSSTDTQYF.